The rows below give T cell receptor beta chains drawn from one sample of a study of blood T cells in healthy people across ages. Each CDR3 protein gets one entry after TCRdb re-called the 5' RACE reads with MiXCR. Of over 950,000 distinct CDR3 sequences detected, just over 50% appear once; the ten largest clones hold 20% to 25%. Sequencing was performed on blood. These receptors originate from a woman aged 55-69 years in good health. Both conserved end residues are part of each CDR3. A D gene is named only where the DNA matches it firmly. A clone size is listed for some rows: how often the clone was seen (once, few, many), or a class if it is expanded.

j_call v_call clone_size d_call cdr3_aa cdr3_nt
TRBJ2-1 TRBV20-1 - - CSAPQQLGHNEQFF TGCAGTGCCCCCCAGCAGTTGGGCCACAATGAGCAGTTCTTC
TRBJ2-3 TRBV20-1 - - CSARGPGAPSTDTQYF TGCAGTGCTAGGGGTCCGGGGGCTCCTTCCACAGATACGCAGTATTTT
TRBJ1-5 TRBV15 - - CATSRSQSYSNQPQHF TGTGCCACCAGCAGAAGTCAGAGTTATAGCAATCAGCCCCAGCATTTT
TRBJ2-1 TRBV20-1 - - CSVFRDSSYNEQFF TGCAGTGTATTTCGGGACTCATCCTACAATGAGCAGTTCTTC
TRBJ1-5 TRBV10-3 - - CAISEDSSNQPQHF TGTGCCATCAGCGAAGACAGTTCCAATCAGCCCCAGCATTTT
TRBJ2-5 TRBV7-2 - - CASSVDRTEQYF TGTGCCAGCAGCGTCGATCGGACGGAGCAGTACTTC
TRBJ2-1 TRBV10-3 - - CAISGLGGGRYNEQFF TGTGCCATCAGTGGCCTAGGGGGCGGGAGGTACAATGAGCAGTTCTTC
TRBJ2-7 TRBV7-2 - - CASSLPGIYEQYF TGTGCCAGCAGCTTACCGGGAATCTACGAGCAGTACTTC
TRBJ2-7 TRBV27 - TRBD2 CASSPRTSGSNEQYF TGTGCCAGCAGTCCCCGGACTAGCGGGAGTAACGAGCAGTACTTC
TRBJ2-7 TRBV13 few - CASSLGPGTADLEQYF TGTGCCAGCAGCTTAGGACCGGGAACCGCCGATCTCGAGCAGTACTTC
TRBJ1-2 TRBV7-9 - - CASSLVGRGLVGYTF TGTGCCAGCAGCTTAGTCGGTCGGGGCCTGGTCGGCTACACCTTC
TRBJ2-5 TRBV18 - - CASSPRSSEEQYF TGTGCCAGCTCACCAAGGTCCTCCGAGGAGCAGTACTTC
TRBJ2-7 TRBV12-3/TRBV12-4 - - CASSFRRGPYEQYF TGTGCCAGCAGTTTCCGGAGGGGGCCCTACGAGCAGTACTTC
TRBJ2-7 TRBV9 few - CASSPSGSTYEQYF TGTGCCAGCAGCCCATCCGGGAGTACCTACGAGCAGTACTTC
TRBJ2-2 TRBV29-1 few TRBD2 CSVPGIAGLTGELFF TGCAGCGTCCCGGGAATAGCGGGACTCACCGGGGAGCTGTTTTTT
TRBJ2-1 TRBV29-1 many - CSVVFPSENYNEQFF TGCAGCGTTGTCTTTCCTAGCGAGAACTACAATGAGCAGTTCTTC
TRBJ2-3 TRBV20-1 - - CSARDLAPKDTQYF TGCAGTGCTAGAGATTTGGCCCCGAAGGATACGCAGTATTTT
TRBJ2-3 TRBV24-1 - TRBD2 CTTREVLYTDTQYF TGTACCACCCGGGAGGTGCTTTACACAGATACGCAGTATTTT
TRBJ2-5 TRBV27 - - CASSLGHSLDQETQYF TGTGCCAGCAGTTTGGGACATTCTTTGGACCAAGAGACCCAGTACTTC
TRBJ2-1 TRBV24-1 - - CATRGAVDNEQFF TGTGCCACCAGGGGGGCAGTGGACAATGAGCAGTTCTTC
TRBJ2-5 TRBV28 few - CASSSRGASVLETQYF TGTGCCAGCAGTTCCAGGGGCGCAAGTGTTTTGGAGACCCAGTACTTC
TRBJ1-2 TRBV28 - - CASRTQGPYGYTF TGTGCCAGCAGGACACAGGGTCCCTATGGCTACACCTTC
TRBJ1-2 TRBV20-1 - - CRVSGRYGYTF TGCAGGGTCAGTGGACGCTATGGCTACACCTTC
TRBJ2-1 TRBV20-1 few TRBD2 CSARKAGSSYNEQFF TGCAGTGCTAGGAAAGCGGGAAGCTCCTACAATGAGCAGTTCTTC
TRBJ2-7 TRBV9 - - CASSVRAEASYEQYF TGTGCCAGCAGCGTACGTGCAGAAGCCTCCTACGAGCAGTACTTC
TRBJ2-3 TRBV11-2 few TRBD2 CASSLGLAGTTDTQYF TGTGCCAGCAGCTTAGGGCTAGCGGGAACCACAGATACGCAGTATTTT
TRBJ2-7 TRBV29-1 - - CSVAKGYHYNEQYF TGCAGCGTTGCAAAGGGTTACCACTACAATGAGCAGTACTTC
TRBJ1-4 TRBV4-2 few TRBD1 CASSQGQGRIATNEKLFF TGTGCCAGCAGCCAGGGACAGGGGAGAATTGCAACTAATGAAAAACTGTTTTTT
TRBJ2-5 TRBV27 few - CASRVWSSQETQYF TGTGCCAGCAGAGTCTGGAGCAGCCAAGAGACCCAGTACTTC
TRBJ1-2 TRBV20-1 - - CSARAQNYGYTF TGCAGTGCTAGAGCCCAAAACTATGGCTACACCTTC
TRBJ1-1 TRBV3-1 - - CASSQAGRRNTEAFF TGTGCCAGCAGCCAAGCCGGCCGGCGAAACACTGAAGCTTTCTTT
TRBJ2-7 TRBV6-2/TRBV6-3 - - CASSYVAYYEQYF TGTGCCAGCAGTTACGTGGCATACTACGAGCAGTACTTC
TRBJ2-2 TRBV4-2 - - CASTPSGAGELFF TGTGCCAGCACCCCCTCGGGAGCCGGGGAGCTGTTTTTT
TRBJ2-1 TRBV4-2 - - CASSYNNEQFF TGTGCCAGCAGCTACAACAATGAGCAGTTCTTC
TRBJ1-6 TRBV7-2 - - CASSLGVGVDSPLHF TGTGCCAGCAGCTTAGGGGTGGGTGTAGATTCACCCCTCCACTTT